Below, 23 T cell receptor beta chains from the same sample are listed, as sequenced in a study of cytomegalovirus exposure and HLA in healthy donors. Some clones are missing from TCRdb's copy, which holds only in-frame ones; the method was immunoSEQ multiplex PCR. The sample includes under 400,000 clones, roughly 85% of them seen just once. Sequenced input: PBMCs. Receptors originate from a woman under 30 in good health and CMV-seronegative.

J is TRBJ1-4 and V is TRBV2; unclear D gene. CDR1 and CDR2 (germline): SNHLY, FYNNEI. Trimming stripped 4 bases from V and 8 bases from J, with 14 bases between. The CDR3 loop spans 14 amino acids. DNA for the CDR3: TGTGCCAGCAGTGCGTCAGGCTTTCGGGAAAAACTGTTTTTT. Translated, it gives CASSASGFREKLFF.

This clone showed up just a few times. Other DNA sequences in the same sample also yield this CDR3. The rearrangement joins TRBV28 to TRBJ2-7; maybe TRBD1 (5 bases). This CDR3 is 11 amino acids long. CDR1 is MDHEN and CDR2 is SYDVKM in the germline V gene. Trimming took 6 bases from V and 5 from J, leaving 8 bases between them. The CDR3: CASRGPNEQYF. The CDR3 DNA reads as TGTGCCAGCAGGGGGCCCAACGAGCAGTACTTC.

V is TRBV4-1 and J is TRBJ2-1; 10 bases agree with TRBD2. From germline, CDR1 is MGHRA and CDR2 YSYEKL. J was trimmed by 0 bases and V by 4 bases; bases with no gene match: 6. The CDR3 loop spans 17 amino acids. The CDR3, as DNA: TGCGCCAGCAGCCCTACTAGCGGGGCCTACTCCTACAATGAGCAGTTCTTC. Encoded protein: CASSPTSGAYSYNEQFF.

Only one count was recorded for this clone. The chain is built from TRBV2 and TRBJ2-5, with 7 bases matching TRBD2. Unmatched junction bases numbered 7, after V lost 5 bases and J lost 4 bases. The germline gives CDR1 SNHLY, CDR2 FYNNEI. The CDR3 has 14 amino acids. This CDR3 reads CASSPTSRGETQYF. CDR3 DNA sequence: TGTGCCAGCAGTCCGACTAGCCGGGGAGAGACCCAGTACTTC.

With respect to this clone: Different DNA sequences within this sample yield the same CDR3. The chain recombines TRBV2 with TRBJ2-5; 10 bases match TRBD1. After removal of 5 bases from V and 5 bases from J, the junction contained 2 bases not matched to a gene. Per the germline V gene, CDR1 is SNHLY and CDR2 is FYNNEI. This CDR3 is built from 13 residues. CDR3: CASSRDRGETQYF. The CDR3 bases are TGTGCCAGCAGTCGGGACAGGGGTGAGACCCAGTACTTC.

The chain recombines TRBV9 with TRBJ2-3, with 7 bases that match TRBD2. The trim removed 0 bases at V and 0 bases at J, leaving 7 bases unmatched. Germline V lookup: CDR1 SGDLS, CDR2 YYNGEE. The CDR3 is 17 residues long. The CDR3 nucleotides read TGTGCCAGCAGCGTAGAGAGTTGGGGGGGTAGCACAGATACGCAGTATTTT. It yields the protein CASSVESWGGSTDTQYF.

The genes are TRBV4-1 and TRBJ1-5; D may be TRBD1 (5 bases). V was pared by 0 bases and J by 5 bases, with 14 bases between. Germline V CDR1 and CDR2: MGHRA, YSYEKL. The length of the CDR3 is 16 residues. The DNA for the CDR3 is TGCGCCAGCAGCCAAGATGGGGCAGGGAGGGATCAGCCCCAGCATTTT. Protein sequence: CASSQDGAGRDQPQHF.

The V call is TRBV7-9, the J call TRBJ2-1; no firm D call. Germline CDR1 is SEHNR and CDR2 is FQNEAQ (reference sequence). The CDR3 loop spans 13 amino acids. Trimming left V 8 bases short and J 5 bases short, with 13 bases between. In DNA form, the CDR3 reads TGTGCCAGCTCTTTACCTAATAACAATGAGCAGTTCTTC. This sequence encodes CASSLPNNNEQFF.

This chain links TRBV19 with TRBJ2-7, with 14 bases that match TRBD2. The J segment lost 4 bases and the V segment lost 5 bases, leaving 7 bases of the junction unmatched. The CDR3 has 16 residues. Germline lookup yields CDR1 LNHDA and CDR2 SQIVND (reference sequence). The CDR3 bases are TGTGCCAGTAGTCTCGGGACTAGCGGGAGTATATACGAGCAGTACTTC. Its translation: CASSLGTSGSIYEQYF.

V usage is TRBV15 and J usage is TRBJ1-2; unclear D gene. The V and J ends lost 1 base and 0 bases respectively, with 18 bases between them. This CDR3 comprises 18 residues. Germline V gene lookup returns CDR1 LNHNV and CDR2 YYDKDF (reference sequence). The CDR3: CATSRVRDFPSPNYGYTF. The CDR3 bases are TGTGCCACCAGCAGAGTTCGAGATTTCCCTTCCCCTAACTATGGCTACACCTTC.

The genes are TRBV28 and TRBJ2-7; perhaps TRBD1 as D (5 bases). The CDR3 runs 15 residues. Deletions cut 3 bases from V and 7 bases from J, with 19 bases between. From germline, CDR1 is MDHEN and CDR2 SYDVKM. CDR3 region: CASSFIPLTVSEQYF. Here the CDR3 DNA reads TGTGCCAGCAGTTTCATCCCCTTGACAGTTTCAGAGCAGTACTTC.

The V call is TRBV5-1, the J call TRBJ1-1, with a tentative D call TRBD1 (5 bases). V was trimmed by 7 bases and J by 3 bases, leaving 10 bases between them. Germline CDR1 is SGHRS and CDR2 is YFSETQ. The CDR3 loop spans 12 amino acids. This chain's CDR3 is CASRQRHTEAFF. For the CDR3, the DNA is TGCGCCAGCCGACAGAGGCACACTGAAGCTTTCTTT.

The chain is built from TRBV2 and TRBJ1-5, with 10 bases that match TRBD1. Looked up from germline, CDR1 is SNHLY and CDR2 is FYNNEI. This CDR3 contains 16 residues. Trimming removed 0 bases from V and 6 bases from J; junction bases left unmatched: 5. Written as DNA, the CDR3 is TGTGCCAGCAGTGAAGCGCTTCGGACAGGGGGTCAGCCCCAGCATTTT. Its protein product is CASSEALRTGGQPQHF.

This rearrangement joins TRBV7-6 to TRBJ2-3, with 10 bases fitting TRBD2. After removal of 2 bases from V and 4 bases from J, the junction contained 9 bases not matched to a gene. The V gene's germline CDR1 is SGHVS and CDR2 FNYEAQ. The CDR3 has 17 residues. The CDR3 bases are TGTGCCAGCAGCTTATCGAGCGGGAGGGCCCAGGCAGATACGCAGTATTTT. It specifies CASSLSSGRAQADTQYF.

This clone was observed a handful of times. The CDR3 loop is CASSPQGAKNIQYF. The CDR3 DNA sequence: TGTGCCAGCTCACCCCAGGGGGCCAAAAACATTCAGTACTTC. The V gene is TRBV18, the J gene TRBJ2-4; TRBD1 is a possible D gene (6 bases). V was pared by 3 bases and J by 1 base, with 7 bases between. The CDR3 is 14 residues long. Germline CDR1 reads KGHSH; CDR2 reads LQKENI. Full variable domain (rest looked up from reference TRBV18 and TRBJ2-4): NAGVMQNPRHLVRRRGQEARLRCSPMKGHSHVYWYRQLPEEGLKFMVYLQKENIIDESGMPKERFSAEFPKEGPSILRIQQVVRGDSAAYFCASSPQGAKNIQYFGAGTRLSVL.

On this clone: The same CDR3 arises from other DNA sequences in this sample as well. V and J are TRBV5-4 and TRBJ2-5; D call uncertain. Deletions cut 2 bases from V and 5 bases from J, with 4 bases between. The germline CDR1 and CDR2 sequences are SGHNT and YYREEE (reference sequence). The CDR3 is 11 residues long. The CDR3 coding sequence is TGTGCCAGCAGCTTACGGGAGACCCAGTACTTC. Its protein product is CASSLRETQYF.

This clone was picked up a small number of times. The rearrangement uses TRBV2 and TRBJ1-2; D perhaps matches TRBD1 (6 bases). The CDR3 contains 12 residues. Germline CDR1 reads SNHLY; CDR2 reads FYNNEI. Trimming removed 10 bases from V and 4 bases from J, with 13 bases in between. The CDR3 DNA reads TGTGCCACCCGACAGGTGGGCTATGGCTACACCTTC. This codes for CATRQVGYGYTF. Based on the CDR3 plus reference TRBV2 and TRBJ1-2, the full variable domain is EPEVTQTPSHQVTQMGQEVILRCVPISNHLYFYWYRQILGQKVEFLVSFYNNEISEKSEIFDDQFSVERPDGSNFTLKIRSTKLEDSAMYFCATRQVGYGYTFGSGTRLTVV.

The rearrangement joins TRBV25-1 to TRBJ2-1; tentatively, D is TRBD2 (5 bases). This CDR3 spans 14 amino acids. From germline, CDR1 is MGHDK and CDR2 SYGVNS. Trimming took 6 bases from V and 5 from J, leaving 14 bases between them. DNA for the CDR3: TGTGCCAGCAGACCCCCCGGGGTTAACAATGAGCAGTTCTTC. Amino acids: CASRPPGVNNEQFF.

J is TRBJ2-3 and V is TRBV4-1, with D possibly being TRBD1 (5 bases). The CDR3 contains 16 residues. Trimming pared 1 base from V and 0 bases from J, leaving 11 bases between. Per the germline V gene, CDR1 is MGHRA and CDR2 is YSYEKL. CDR3 loop: CASSQVMTASTDTQYF. CDR3 in DNA: TGCGCCAGCAGCCAAGTTATGACAGCTAGCACAGATACGCAGTATTTT.

This chain uses TRBV10-3 with TRBJ1-1; D unclear. Trimming took 5 bases from V and 1 from J, leaving 8 bases between them. Germline CDR1 ENHRY, CDR2 SYGVKD. The CDR3 consists of 13 residues. The CDR3 loop is CAISITQNTEAFF. CDR3 in DNA: TGTGCCATCAGTATAACACAGAACACTGAAGCTTTCTTT.

V and J are TRBV30 and TRBJ2-1, with 9 nucleotides matching TRBD1. V lost 2 bases and J lost 10; bases outside the gene matches: 6. The CDR3 runs 13 residues. CDR1 is GTSNPN, CDR2 SVGIG, per germline (reference sequence). In nucleotides, the CDR3 is TGTGCCTGGAGTCCGGGACAGGGTTGGGAGCAGTTCTTC. Amino acid sequence: CAWSPGQGWEQFF.

V and J are TRBV15 and TRBJ2-1, with D unclear. CDR1 is LNHNV, CDR2 YYDKDF, per germline (reference sequence). The CDR3 extends over 12 amino acids. V lost 5 bases to trimming and J lost 4 bases, with 6 bases between them. The CDR3 spells CATSPEYNEQFF. As DNA, the CDR3 is TGTGCCACCAGCCCCGAGTACAATGAGCAGTTCTTC. Using reference TRBV15 and TRBJ2-1 for the parts outside the CDR3, the full variable domain is DAMVIQNPRYQVTQFGKPVTLSCSQTLNHNVMYWYQQKSSQAPKLLFHYYDKDFNNEADTPDNFQSRRPNTSFCFLDIRSPGLGDTAMYLCATSPEYNEQFFGPGTRLTVL.

The CDR3 sequence: CASSVTSGNHNEQFF. The CDR3, as DNA: TGTGCCAGCAGCGTGACTAGCGGGAACCACAATGAGCAGTTCTTC. The chain employs TRBV9 and TRBJ2-1; 11 bases map to TRBD2. After removal of 2 bases from V and 5 bases from J, the junction contained 3 bases not matched to a gene. In germline, CDR1 is SGDLS, CDR2 YYNGEE. CDR3 length equals 15 residues. The full variable domain, with the rest looked up from reference TRBV9 and TRBJ2-1, is DSGVTQTPKHLITATGQRVTLRCSPRSGDLSVYWYQQSLDQGLQFLIQYYNGEERAKGNILERFSAQQFPDLHSELNLSSLELGDSALYFCASSVTSGNHNEQFFGPGTRLTVL.